This TCR beta chain was identified during a study of untreated major depressive disorder. Study-level findings and limits: TRBV05-01 (Vbeta 5.1) usage was higher in CD4+ T cells of depressed patients than controls.

There are 15 residues in the CDR3. With 3 bases clipped from V and 6 bases from J, the junction kept 7 bases outside the gene matches. The V gene's germline CDR1 is MDHEN and CDR2 SYDVKM. Profiling relied on immunoSEQ multiplex PCR, and the TCRdb table lists in-frame clones only, not all of them. This sample carries roughly 25,000 clones, approximately 90% of them seen once, and the ten largest clones take 0.55% to 0.9%. Turning to this clone: Its antigen is currently unknown.

Each depressed patient was matched pairwise with a non-depressed control on sex, age, current smoking status and body mass index. Major depressive disorder by DSM-IV, Hamilton depression score of at least 18. This receptor was obtained from a woman aged 25 to 39 with major depressive disorder. Sequenced sample: CD4+ T cells from PBMCs. The rearrangement uses TRBV28 and TRBJ1-5; 8 nucleotides agree with TRBD1. The CDR3 region is CASSFPGTGPQPQHF. As DNA, the CDR3 is TGTGCCAGCAGTTTTCCCGGGACAGGCCCTCAGCCCCAGCATTTT.